This T cell receptor (beta chain) was sequenced in a study of T-cell memory formation after mild COVID-19. The CDR3 runs to 13 residues. Germline V CDR1 and CDR2: MNHEY, SMNVEV (reference sequence). V lost 2 bases, J lost 14 bases, and 16 bases lay in between. Notes on the study in general: Pre-infection memory already had some responding clones, implying cross-reactive memory joined.

This clonotype was recorded a few times. Its antigen is unidentified. TCRdb fed the 5' RACE reads into MiXCR, producing one record per CDR3 protein. Found here are under 250,000 distinct CDR3 sequences, under 12% of them singletons; the top ten hold roughly 3.2%. The sequencing sample was made of PBMCs or a T cell subset sorted from them (not recorded which). V gene TRBV27 combines with J gene TRBJ2-1; D is possibly TRBD1 (7 bases). The receptor was derived from a young man who had mild COVID-19 (a few samples of this study predate the infection). Cell type and time point are not known. CDR3 in amino acids: CASSLRAQGEEFF. The CDR3 bases are TGTGCCAGCAGTTTAAGGGCCCAGGGGGAGGAGTTCTTC.